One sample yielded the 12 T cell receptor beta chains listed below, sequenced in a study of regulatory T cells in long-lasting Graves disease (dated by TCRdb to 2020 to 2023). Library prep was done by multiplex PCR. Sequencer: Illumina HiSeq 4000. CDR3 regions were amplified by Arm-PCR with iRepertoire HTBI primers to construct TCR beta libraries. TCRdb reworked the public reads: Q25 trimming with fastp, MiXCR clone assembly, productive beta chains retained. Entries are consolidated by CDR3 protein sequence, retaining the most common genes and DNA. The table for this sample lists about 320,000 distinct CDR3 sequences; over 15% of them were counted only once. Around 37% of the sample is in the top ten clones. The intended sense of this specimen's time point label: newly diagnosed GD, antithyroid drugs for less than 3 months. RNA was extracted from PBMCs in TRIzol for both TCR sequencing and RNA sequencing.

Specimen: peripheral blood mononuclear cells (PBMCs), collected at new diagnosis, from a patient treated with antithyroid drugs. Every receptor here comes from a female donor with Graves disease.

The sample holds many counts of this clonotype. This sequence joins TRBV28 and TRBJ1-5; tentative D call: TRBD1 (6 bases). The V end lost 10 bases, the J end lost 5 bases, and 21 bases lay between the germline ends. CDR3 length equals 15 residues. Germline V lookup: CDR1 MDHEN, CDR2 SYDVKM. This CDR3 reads CATSSRQGPDQPQHF. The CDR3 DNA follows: TGTGCCACCTCGAGTAGGCAGGGGCCAGATCAGCCCCAGCATTTT.

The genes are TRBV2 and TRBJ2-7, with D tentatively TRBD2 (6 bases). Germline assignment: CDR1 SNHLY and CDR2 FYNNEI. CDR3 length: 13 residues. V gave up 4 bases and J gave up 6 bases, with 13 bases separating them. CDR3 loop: CASSGGVGCEQYF. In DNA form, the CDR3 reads TGTGCCAGCAGTGGGGGGGTAGGATGCGAGCAGTACTTC.

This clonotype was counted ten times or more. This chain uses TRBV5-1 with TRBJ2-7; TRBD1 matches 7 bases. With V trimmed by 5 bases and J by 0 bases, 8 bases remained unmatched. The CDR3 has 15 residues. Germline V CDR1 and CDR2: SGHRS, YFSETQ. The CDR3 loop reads CASSLDRSHSYEQYF. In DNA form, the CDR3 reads TGCGCCAGCAGTCTGGACAGGAGCCACTCCTACGAGCAGTACTTC. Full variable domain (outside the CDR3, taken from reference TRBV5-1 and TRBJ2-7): KAGVTQTPRYLIKTRGQQVTLSCSPISGHRSVSWYQQTPGQGLQFLFEYFSETQRNKGNFPGRFSGRQFSNSRSEMNVSTLELGDSALYLCASSLDRSHSYEQYFGPGTRLTVT.

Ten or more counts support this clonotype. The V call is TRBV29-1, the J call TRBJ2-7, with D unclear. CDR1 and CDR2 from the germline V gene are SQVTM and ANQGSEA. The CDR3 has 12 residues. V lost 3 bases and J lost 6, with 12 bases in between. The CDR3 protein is CSVESQAAEQYF. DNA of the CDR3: TGCAGCGTTGAGTCCCAGGCAGCCGAGCAGTACTTC.

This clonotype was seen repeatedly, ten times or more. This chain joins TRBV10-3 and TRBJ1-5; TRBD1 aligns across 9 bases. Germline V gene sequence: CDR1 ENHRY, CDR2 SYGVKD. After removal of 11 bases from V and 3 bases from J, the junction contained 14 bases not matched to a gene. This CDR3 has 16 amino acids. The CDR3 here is CAARMRGQGYNQPQHF. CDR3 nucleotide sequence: TGTGCCGCCCGGATGCGGGGACAGGGTTACAATCAGCCCCAGCATTTT.

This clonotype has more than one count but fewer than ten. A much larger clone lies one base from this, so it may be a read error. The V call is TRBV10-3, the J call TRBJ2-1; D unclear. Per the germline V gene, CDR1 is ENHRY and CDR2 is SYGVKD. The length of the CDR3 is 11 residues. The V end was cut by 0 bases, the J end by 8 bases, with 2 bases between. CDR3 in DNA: TGTGCCATCAGTGAGTCCTATGAGCAGTTCTTC. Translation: CAISESYEQFF.

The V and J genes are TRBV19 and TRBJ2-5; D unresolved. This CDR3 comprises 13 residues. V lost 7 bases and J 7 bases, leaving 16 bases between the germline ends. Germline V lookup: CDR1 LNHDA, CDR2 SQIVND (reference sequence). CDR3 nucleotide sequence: TGTGCCAGTAAACCCCGTTATGAGGTGACCCAGTACTTC. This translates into CASKPRYEVTQYF.

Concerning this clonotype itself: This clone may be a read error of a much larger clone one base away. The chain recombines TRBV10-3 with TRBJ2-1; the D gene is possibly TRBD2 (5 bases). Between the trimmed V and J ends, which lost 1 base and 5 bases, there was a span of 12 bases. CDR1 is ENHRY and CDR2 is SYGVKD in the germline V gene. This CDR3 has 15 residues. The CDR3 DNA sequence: TGTGCCATCAGTGAGTTAGAGGGTTCCCACAATGAGCAGTTCTTC. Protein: CAISELEGSHNEQFF.

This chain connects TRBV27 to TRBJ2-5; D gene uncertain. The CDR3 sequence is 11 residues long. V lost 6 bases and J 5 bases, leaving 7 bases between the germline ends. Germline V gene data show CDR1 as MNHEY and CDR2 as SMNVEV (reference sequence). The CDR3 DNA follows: TGTGCCAGCAGGGTCTGGGAGACCCAGTACTTC. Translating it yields CASRVWETQYF.

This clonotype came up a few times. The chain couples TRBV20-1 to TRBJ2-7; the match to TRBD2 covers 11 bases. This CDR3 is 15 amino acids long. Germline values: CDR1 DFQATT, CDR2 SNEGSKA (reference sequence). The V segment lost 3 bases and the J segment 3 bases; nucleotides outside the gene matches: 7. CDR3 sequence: CSASSLAGGIYEQYF. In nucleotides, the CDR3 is TGCAGTGCTAGCTCGCTAGCGGGAGGAATCTACGAGCAGTACTTC.

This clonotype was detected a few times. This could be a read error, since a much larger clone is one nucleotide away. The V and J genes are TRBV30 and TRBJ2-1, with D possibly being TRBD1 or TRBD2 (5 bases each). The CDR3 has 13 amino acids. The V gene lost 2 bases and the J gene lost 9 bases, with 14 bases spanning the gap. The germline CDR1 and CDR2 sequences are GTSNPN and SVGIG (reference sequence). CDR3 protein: CAWSFGDGSEQFF. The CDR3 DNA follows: TGTGCCTGGAGTTTTGGGGACGGCAGTGAGCAGTTCTTC.

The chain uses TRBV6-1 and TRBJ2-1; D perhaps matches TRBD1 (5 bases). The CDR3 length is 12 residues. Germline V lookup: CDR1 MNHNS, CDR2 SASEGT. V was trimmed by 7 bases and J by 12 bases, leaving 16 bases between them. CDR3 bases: TGTGCCAGCACTAAAGGGGTGGATGGGCAGTTCTTC. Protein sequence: CASTKGVDGQFF.